These 23 T cell receptor beta chains came from one sample sequenced in a study of CD8+CD57+ T cells in acquired aplastic anemia. TCR beta VDJ and CDR3 were profiled, and genomic DNA was the template. TCRdb reanalysed the reads using MiXCR and keeps one entry per CDR3 protein. Seen here are 100,000 to 150,000 distinct CDR3 sequences, about 40% observed once, and the top ten hold 2% to 3%. Flow cytometry had shown expanded CD8+CD57+ cells in the patients chosen for sequencing. What was sequenced was sorted CD4+, CD8+, or CD8+CD57+ T cells (not recorded which) from PBMCs. All receptors derive from a human donor with aplastic anemia.

This clonotype is judged medium-sized. The V gene is TRBV10-2, the J gene TRBJ1-6, with a weak D call TRBD1 (5 bases). The germline gives CDR1 WSHSY, CDR2 SAAADI. This CDR3 spans 15 amino acids. The ends were cut back, 5 bases at V and 9 bases at J, with 17 bases in the middle. CDR3 amino acids: CASSRDGSLGSPLHF. The DNA of the CDR3 is TGCGCCAGCAGTCGGGACGGCTCTTTGGGTTCACCCCTCCACTTT.

This clonotype was seen only a few times. This could be a read error, since a much larger clone is one nucleotide away. A read error is likely, as this CDR3 ends without the conserved phenylalanine or tryptophan. The chain couples TRBV9 to TRBJ1-2, with D uncertain. V lost 0 bases and J 4 bases, leaving 7 bases between the germline ends. Germline CDR1 reads SGDLS; CDR2 reads YYNGEE. This CDR3 is built from 13 residues. CDR3 in amino acids: CASSVGSVYGYTL. The DNA of the CDR3 is TGTGCCAGCAGCGTAGGGTCGGTCTATGGCTACACCCTC.

This clonotype was counted at least ten times. The V gene is TRBV19, the J gene TRBJ1-5, with D maybe TRBD1 (5 bases). CDR3 length: 15 amino acids. The V gene's germline CDR1 is LNHDA and CDR2 SQIVND (reference sequence). V was shortened by 6 bases and J by 5 bases, with 17 bases between the two germline ends. CDR3 nucleotides: TGTGCCAGTAGGAATTCAGGGAGAGGGGATCAGCCCCAGCATTTT. This sequence encodes CASRNSGRGDQPQHF.

In its sample, this clonotype was seen many times. V gene TRBV9 combines with J gene TRBJ1-1; 7 bases match TRBD1. Trimming at V came to 4 bases and at J to 4 bases, leaving 4 bases not matched to a gene. The germline V gene encodes CDR1 SGDLS and CDR2 YYNGEE. There are 13 residues in the CDR3. CDR3 sequence reads: CASSPGGRTEAFF. The CDR3 bases are TGTGCCAGCAGCCCAGGGGGGCGCACTGAAGCTTTCTTT.

The chain combines TRBV9 with TRBJ2-1, with D tentatively TRBD2 (6 bases). V dropped 0 bases and J dropped 5 bases, with 12 bases sitting between them. The CDR3 length is 15 residues. From germline, CDR1 is SGDLS and CDR2 YYNGEE. The CDR3 loop reads CASSVGAGTNNEQFF. The DNA for the CDR3 is TGTGCCAGCAGCGTAGGAGCGGGTACCAACAATGAGCAGTTCTTC.

This clonotype occurred many times. The chain employs TRBV14 and TRBJ2-2; D is ambiguous. Trimming shortened V by 2 bases and J by 7 bases, and 8 bases separated the two germline ends. Germline V gives CDR1 SGHDN, CDR2 FVKESK. This CDR3 contains 13 residues. CDR3 coding DNA: TGTGCCAGCAGCCAATCGCGGAGCGGGGAGCTGTTTTTT. Its translation: CASSQSRSGELFF.

The chain couples TRBV15 to TRBJ1-3; no reliable D call. The CDR3 has 15 amino acids. The germline gives CDR1 LNHNV, CDR2 YYDKDF (reference sequence). The ends were cut back, 0 bases at V and 3 bases at J, with 9 bases in the middle. Here the CDR3 DNA reads TGTGCCACCAGCAGAGATCGGTCGTTTGGAAACACCATATATTTT. It yields the protein CATSRDRSFGNTIYF.

V is TRBV5-1 and J is TRBJ2-5; D remains unclear. V dropped 0 bases and J dropped 5 bases, with 11 bases sitting between them. The CDR3 has 14 residues. In germline, CDR1 is SGHRS, CDR2 YFSETQ. The CDR3 spells CASSLGQEVETQYF. CDR3 bases: TGCGCCAGCAGCTTGGGACAAGAGGTGGAGACCCAGTACTTC.

For this clonotype: A much bigger clone sits one base away, suggesting this may be a read error. This chain joins TRBV7-6 and TRBJ2-1, with D possibly TRBD2 on 6 matching bases. There are 16 residues in the CDR3. V lost 6 bases to trimming and J lost 7 bases, with 22 bases between them. The germline CDR1 and CDR2 sequences are SGHVS and FNYEAQ. In DNA form, the CDR3 reads TGTGCCAGCAGGTCCCTCGCGGGGATGCCGGGGAATGAGCAGTTCTTC. Protein product: CASRSLAGMPGNEQFF.

This clonotype has ten or more counts. This rearrangement joins TRBV19 to TRBJ1-1; D not certain. The CDR3 sequence is 14 residues long. Germline V gene sequence: CDR1 LNHDA, CDR2 SQIVND (reference sequence). Trimming removed 6 bases from V and 2 bases from J, with 13 bases in between. CDR3 sequence reads: CASSPSAGNTEAFF. CDR3 DNA sequence: TGTGCCAGTAGCCCTTCAGCGGGAAACACTGAAGCTTTCTTT.

This clonotype was seen repeatedly, ten times or more. Possible read error: a much larger clone is one base away. The chain is built from TRBV7-6 and TRBJ1-1; 7 nucleotides match TRBD1. The V gene end was trimmed by 4 bases and the J gene end by 9 bases; junction bases not matched to a gene: 14. Germline V CDR1 and CDR2: SGHVS, FNYEAQ. The CDR3 is made up of 15 amino acids. The CDR3 bases are TGTGCCAGCAGCTCCAAGATGACAGGGAGTACTAAAGCTTTCTTT. Translating it yields CASSSKMTGSTKAFF.

This CDR3 is CSVENSGALGGEQFF. The CDR3 DNA is TGCAGCGTTGAGAATAGCGGGGCCCTGGGGGGGGAGCAGTTCTTC. The genes are TRBV29-1 and TRBJ2-1; 8 bases agree with TRBD2. The germline V gene encodes CDR1 SQVTM and CDR2 ANQGSEA. CDR3 length: 15 amino acids. Unmatched junction bases numbered 14, after V lost 3 bases and J lost 10 bases.

The chain links TRBV9 to TRBJ1-1; D is ambiguous. The CDR3 is 13 residues long. The V gene's germline CDR1 is SGDLS and CDR2 YYNGEE. V lost 1 base to trimming and J lost 3 bases, with 7 bases between them. The CDR3 here is CASSVSPDTEAFF. DNA of the CDR3: TGTGCCAGCAGCGTATCCCCAGACACTGAAGCTTTCTTT.

This clonotype showed up many times. The chain carries TRBV7-2 and TRBJ2-3, with D uncertain. Trimming removed 1 base at V and 4 bases at J, with 6 bases between. The germline CDR1 and CDR2 sequences are SGHTA and FQGNSA. CDR3 length equals 13 residues. The CDR3 region is CASSLGGSDTQYF. The CDR3 bases are TGTGCCAGCAGCTTAGGAGGTTCAGATACGCAGTATTTT. The full variable domain, completed using reference TRBV7-2 and TRBJ2-3, is GAGVSQSPSNKVTEKGKDVELRCDPISGHTALYWYRQSLGQGLEFLIYFQGNSAPDKSGLPSDRFSAERTGGSVSTLTIQRTQQEDSAVYLCASSLGGSDTQYFGPGTRLTVL.

This clonotype was observed at least ten times. This chain links TRBV12-3 or TRBV12-4 with TRBJ2-7; D uncertain. The CDR3 covers 13 residues. V dropped 1 base and J dropped 4 bases, with 8 bases sitting between them. DNA of the CDR3: TGTGCCAGCAGTTTAGGTAGGCAGTACGAGCAGTACTTC. Translation: CASSLGRQYEQYF.

This clonotype appeared a single time. Written as DNA, the CDR3 is TGTGCCAGCAGTCTAACCGGGACAGGGGTAGGCGACACTGAAGCTTTCTTT. Its protein is CASSLTGTGVGDTEAFF. The chain carries TRBV25-1 and TRBJ1-1, with TRBD1 matching over 10 bases. Germline V gives CDR1 MGHDK, CDR2 SYGVNS. The CDR3 is 17 residues long. The trim removed 5 bases at V and 3 bases at J, leaving 12 bases unmatched.

This sequence joins TRBV2 and TRBJ2-7; maybe TRBD1 (6 bases). CDR1 and CDR2 from the germline V gene are SNHLY and FYNNEI. The length of the CDR3 is 13 residues. V dropped 7 bases and J dropped 1 base, with 11 bases sitting between them. The CDR3 sequence: CASTRGGSYEQYV. In nucleotides, the CDR3 is TGTGCCAGCACGAGAGGGGGATCCTACGAGCAGTACGTC.

V is TRBV15 and J is TRBJ1-6; 7 nucleotides line up with TRBD1. The CDR3 is 14 residues long. Germline V gene sequence: CDR1 LNHNV, CDR2 YYDKDF (reference sequence). The ends lost 5 bases at V and 7 bases at J; junction bases unmatched: 5. The CDR3, as DNA: TGTGCCACCAGCCAGCGGGACAGAAATTCACCCCTCCACTTT. Its translation is CATSQRDRNSPLHF.

This chain joins TRBV19 and TRBJ1-5, with unresolved D. The ends were cut back, 4 bases at V and 11 bases at J, with 12 bases in the middle. The germline V gene has CDR1 LNHDA and CDR2 SQIVND (reference sequence). This CDR3 has 12 amino acids. The CDR3: CASSRDTETQHF. In DNA form, the CDR3 reads TGTGCCAGTAGTAGGGATACGGAGACCCAGCATTTT.

The V call is TRBV11-3, the J call TRBJ1-2; D unresolved. Germline CDR1 reads SGHNT; CDR2 reads YENEEA. V lost 1 base, J lost 4 bases, and 10 bases lay in between. CDR3 size: 14 residues. CDR3 in DNA: TGTGCCAGCAGCTTAGCGGACGGAATCTATGGCTACACCTTC. It specifies CASSLADGIYGYTF. Using reference TRBV11-3 and TRBJ1-2 for the parts outside the CDR3, the full variable domain is EAGVVQSPRYKIIEKKQPVAFWCNPISGHNTLYWYLQNLGQGPELLIRYENEEAVDDSQLPKDRFSAERLKGVDSTLKIQPAELGDSAVYLCASSLADGIYGYTFGSGTRLTVV.

This clonotype appeared many times. This chain joins TRBV16 and TRBJ2-1, with TRBD1 matching over 10 bases. J lost 4 bases, V lost 6 bases, and 6 bases had no gene match. The CDR3 runs 15 residues. Germline V CDR1 and CDR2: KGHSY, FQNENV. CDR3 loop: CASSLKGQGYNEQFF. DNA for the CDR3: TGTGCCAGCAGTCTTAAGGGACAGGGGTACAATGAGCAGTTCTTC.

This clonotype was seen at least ten times. The chain is built from TRBV7-9 and TRBJ1-6; D unresolved. This CDR3 comprises 17 residues. The V end was cut by 1 base, the J end by 3 bases, with 13 bases between. Germline CDR1 is SEHNR and CDR2 is FQNEAQ (reference sequence). In DNA, the CDR3 is TGTGCCAGCAGCTTAGGTTTTCTCGAGAACTATAATTCACCCCTCCACTTT. This codes for CASSLGFLENYNSPLHF.

The J gene is TRBJ2-7, the V gene TRBV20-1; 11 bases match TRBD1. The CDR3 spans 13 residues. The trim removed 1 base at V and 6 bases at J, leaving 2 bases unmatched. CDR1 is DFQATT and CDR2 is SNEGSKA in the germline V gene (reference sequence). The CDR3 region has the DNA TGCAGTGCTAGAGGGACAGGGGGCCCCGAGCAGTACTTC. Protein sequence: CSARGTGGPEQYF.